Below, one T cell receptor beta chain is given with its context. The antigen remains unidentified. This sample is drawn from a study of T cell responses to AZD1222 COVID-19 vaccine. V was trimmed by 1 base and J by 5 bases, leaving 12 bases between them. This CDR3 spans 14 amino acids. Germline V lookup: CDR1 SGHDT, CDR2 YYEEEE. The repertoire was sequenced with immunoSEQ multiplex PCR; TCRdb's copy has only in-frame clones and lacks some. This repertoire shows 200,000 to 250,000 clones, about 92% found once; its top ten account for roughly 0.99%. Overall study findings and caveats: Vaccination with two AZD1222 doses was followed by a rise in Spike-specific TCR breadth and depth. There were vaccine-associated CD4 TCRs across spike, dominant at 160-218 and 743-854. No day 14 peak samples; only post-peak repertoires were characterized.

This clonotype originated in an adult in good health. This sample comprised peripheral blood, obtained on day 0 of MenACWY control vaccination. The V and J genes are TRBV5-6 and TRBJ1-2; D ambiguous. CDR3 amino acids: CASSLQGQAYGYTF. The CDR3 DNA is TGTGCCAGCAGCTTGCAAGGCCAGGCTTATGGCTACACCTTC.